The TCR beta chain under discussion was sequenced for a study of T cells in tuberculosis (dated by TCRdb to the late 2010s). Looking at the study overall: In the study, CD1B tetramers and high-throughput TCR immunosequencing were combined to characterize T cells specific for the mycobacterial lipid antigen glucose monomycolate (GMM). In a South African clinical cohort, IGRA-negative adolescents, IGRA-positive adolescents with latent tuberculosis and adults with active tuberculosis were compared, with 10 to 11 people in each group.

About this clone itself: No antigen is known for it. Base qualities are not recorded, but no much larger clone differs from it by a single base.

Paper-wide results and their limitations: With the diverse GMM-specific repertoire as input, a classifier achieved 85% to 90% accuracy (AUROC around 0.88), whereas GEM motif frequencies as input gave 55% to 75% accuracy. Which clinical samples got chosen depended on the availability of cryopreserved specimens, and the active tuberculosis cases were adults, whereas the controls were adolescents. Compared with IGRA-negative controls, TCR-alpha repertoires from active tuberculosis had smaller mean NN-distances to GMM-specific TCRs, which suggests that these TCRs underwent clonal expansion. Smaller NN-distances were partly driven by shorter CDR3-alpha lengths in active tuberculosis patients, and statistical significance was not reached for the TCR-beta difference.

The germline V gene provides CDR1 LGHNA and CDR2 YNFKEQ. Including the terminal cysteine and phenylalanine, the CDR3 comprises 16 residues. Just CDR3 DNA is preserved here, 48 bases in frame from base 1. Relative to germline, V is 5 bases shorter and J is 4 bases shorter, with 18 bases between their ends. TCR libraries were generated with the immunoSEQ multiplex PCR assay, using TCR-beta and/or TCR-alpha/delta assays for each sample. Amplified TCR libraries were sequenced on the Illumina high-throughput platform. In the original analysis: Clustering and dimensionality reduction were performed using pairwise TCRdist distances among GMM-specific receptors from ex vivo sorted or in vitro expanded T cells. The score assigned to each clinical repertoire was mean NN-distance, meaning the average TCRdist to the nearest 10% of tetramer-positive reference sequences. GEM TCR motif frequency was calculated as the fraction of unique TCRs that matched known GEM sequences by V/J usage and CDR3 length. Linear discriminant analysis with leave-one-out cross-validation, implemented in scikit-learn, was used to classify active tuberculosis. TCRdb carries this immuneACCESS record with in-frame sequences only. Its versions omit some clonotypes, under half of them owing to an unresolved V gene in the studies checked, with the rest unexplained. V and J calls and clone size are given by that table; D and trimming were obtained from the DNA. Recorded for this sample are 25,000 to 35,000 clones; around 89% of them occurred a single time. The ten most abundant clones make up under 8% of the sample.

At study entry, a tuberculin skin test and the QuantiFERON-TB GOLD In-Tube IGRA were used to screen adolescents for latent tuberculosis infection. Immunosequencing was performed on unsorted cryopreserved PBMC and covered roughly 98,000 T cells per clinical donor on average. Eleven high schools in the Worcester region of the Western Cape, South Africa, served as enrollment sites for adolescents aged 12 to 18 years. Roughly ten M. tuberculosis-infected adolescents and approximately ten uninfected adolescents were selected, with the two groups matched for age and sex. For the adolescents, PBMC were isolated by density centrifugation from freshly drawn heparinized blood and then cryopreserved.

This clonotype was sampled from a donor between 5 and 29 years old with latent tuberculosis or without tuberculosis infection. The chain is made from TRBV4-2 and TRBJ1-3; the D gene identity is not certain. The specimen sequenced was PBMCs. At the DNA level, the sequence is TGTGCCAGCAGCTCCCGGGAACCTGCCAGAGGAAACACCATATATTTT. Translated, this is CASSSREPARGNTIYF.